Given below is one T cell receptor (beta chain) in context. Assay used: immunoSEQ multiplex PCR; TCRdb lists only in-frame clones, some missing. The sample has fewer than 90,000 clones; about 90% are singletons. These data come from a study of technical replicates of blood from a handful of donors. The germline gives CDR1 SGHRS, CDR2 YFSETQ. This CDR3 comprises 13 residues. V shed 6 bases and J 1 base; nucleotides not matched to a gene: 3. The rearrangement joins TRBV5-1 to TRBJ2-5, with 7 nucleotides matching TRBD1. The sequencing input was T cells isolated from PBMCs. The origin of this receptor is a human donor in good health. CDR3 region: CASNDRVQETQYF. CDR3 nucleotides: TGCGCCAGCAACGACAGGGTCCAAGAGACCCAGTACTTC.